This TCR beta chain was recovered during a study of blood T cell repertoires in COVID-19. In the study overall: T cells, B-cell-depleted T cells, or PBMCs provided the cDNA or gDNA that served as material.

Germline CDR1 and CDR2: MNHEY and SVGAGI. The V and J ends lost 2 bases and 8 bases respectively, with 12 bases between them. The CDR3 is made up of 13 amino acids. Original methodology: From reference gene primer amplification, estimates of nucleated cell counts were derived. The repertoire was sequenced with immunoSEQ multiplex PCR; TCRdb's copy has only in-frame clones and lacks some. V, J and clone size reflect that table, while D and trimming were determined from the DNA. Here the sample spans some 250,000 clones, about 88% being singletons. This clone has more than one count but fewer than ten. The material sequenced was peripheral blood. The chain joins TRBV6-5 to TRBJ1-2, with D unclear. The TCR was taken from a man aged 25-45 years with active or convalescent COVID-19. The chain's CDR3 is CASSYLAEGGYTF. As DNA, the CDR3 is TGTGCCAGCAGTTACCTTGCGGAGGGAGGCTACACCTTC.